Listed below are T cell receptor beta chains from one sample, sequenced in a study of CD4 T cells in relation to SARS-CoV-2 and coronaviruses. Clones were sequenced by immunoSEQ multiplex PCR, and TCRdb holds only the in-frame ones, with some missing. The profile shows about 59,000 clones, about nine tenths of them singletons. The sequencing sample was made of memory CD4+ T cells from PBMCs. Receptor source: a human donor in good health. Each CDR3 is given with its conserved first and last residue. The order of the fields is V gene, D gene, clone size, J gene, CDR3 DNA, CDR3 protein. The D gene is left open where the match is weak. A row's size may be missing; if present it is once, few, many or a size class.

V: TRBV18; D: .; size: .; J: TRBJ1-2; DNA: TGTGCCAGCTCACCACCGTCAGACTACTATGGCTACACCTTC; CDR3: CASSPPSDYYGYTF
V: TRBV11-2; D: .; size: .; J: TRBJ2-5; DNA: TGTGCCAGCAGCTTAAAAAGGGGTTGGGAGACCCAGTACTTC; CDR3: CASSLKRGWETQYF
V: TRBV4-1; D: .; size: .; J: TRBJ1-2; DNA: TGCGCCAGCAGCCAAGATCCAGGGCTCGGCTACACCTTC; CDR3: CASSQDPGLGYTF
V: TRBV7-9; D: .; size: .; J: TRBJ1-4; DNA: TGTGCCAGCTCGGACAGTGGGGAAAAACTGTTTTTT; CDR3: CASSDSGEKLFF
V: TRBV5-1; D: TRBD1; size: once; J: TRBJ2-5; DNA: TGCGCCAGCAGCTCCCGGGACAGTAGGGAGACCCAGTACTTC; CDR3: CASSSRDSRETQYF
V: TRBV30; D: .; size: .; J: TRBJ2-3; DNA: TGTGCCTGGAATGCGGGCACAGATACGCAGTATTTT; CDR3: CAWNAGTDTQYF
V: TRBV20-1; D: .; size: .; J: TRBJ2-3; DNA: TGCAGTGCTAGAGCCACGGATGGGCAGTATTTT; CDR3: CSARATDGQYF
V: TRBV19; D: .; size: .; J: TRBJ2-1; DNA: TGTGCCAGTAGCCGCCAAGGGGGATTCTACAATGAGCAGTTCTTC; CDR3: CASSRQGGFYNEQFF
V: TRBV30; D: .; size: few; J: TRBJ2-7; DNA: TGTGCCTGGACGGGACCCCGGCGGGAGCAGTACTTC; CDR3: CAWTGPRREQYF
V: TRBV5-1; D: TRBD1; size: .; J: TRBJ2-3; DNA: TGCGCCAGCACTACCGAGGGGGCTAGCACAGATACGCAGTATTTT; CDR3: CASTTEGASTDTQYF
V: TRBV14; D: .; size: .; J: TRBJ2-4; DNA: TGTGCCAGCAGCGGAGTGGGGACTAACATTCAGTACTTC; CDR3: CASSGVGTNIQYF
V: TRBV4-1; D: .; size: .; J: TRBJ2-6; DNA: TGCGCCAGCAGCCAAGTCCCAGGCCCTGGGGCCAACGTCCTGACTTTC; CDR3: CASSQVPGPGANVLTF
V: TRBV4-2; D: TRBD1; size: .; J: TRBJ2-4; DNA: TGTGCCAGCAGCCAAGCGACAGGGCTAGCCAAAAACATTCAGTACTTC; CDR3: CASSQATGLAKNIQYF
V: TRBV5-1; D: .; size: .; J: TRBJ2-1; DNA: TGCGCCAGCAGCCCAAGTACGCTCCATGAGCAGTTCTTC; CDR3: CASSPSTLHEQFF
V: TRBV9; D: .; size: .; J: TRBJ2-2; DNA: TGTGCCAGCAGCGTGCGGGGCACCGGGGAGCTGTTTTTT; CDR3: CASSVRGTGELFF
V: TRBV30; D: .; size: once; J: TRBJ1-3; DNA: TGTGCCTGCAAAGGGGTCTCTGGAAACACCATATATTTT; CDR3: CACKGVSGNTIYF
V: TRBV28; D: .; size: few; J: TRBJ2-2; DNA: TGTGCCAGCAGTTTTTCCCAGACTTACACCGGGGAGCTGTTTTTT; CDR3: CASSFSQTYTGELFF
V: TRBV6-5; D: TRBD2; size: .; J: TRBJ2-1; DNA: TGTGCCAGCAGTTACTCGGTAGCGGGAGGGAACAATGAGCAGTTCTTC; CDR3: CASSYSVAGGNNEQFF
V: TRBV24-1; D: .; size: .; J: TRBJ2-1; DNA: TGTGCCACCAGTGATTTTCGGGGGTCGAATGAGCAGTTCTTC; CDR3: CATSDFRGSNEQFF
V: TRBV15; D: TRBD2; size: .; J: TRBJ2-7; DNA: TGTGCCACCAGCAGAGTTCGGACTAGCGGCCACTACGAGCAGTACTTC; CDR3: CATSRVRTSGHYEQYF
V: TRBV3-1/TRBV3-2; D: .; size: .; J: TRBJ1-3; DNA: TGTGCCAGCAGCCAATTCGTGGGCTCTGGAAACACCATATATTTT; CDR3: CASSQFVGSGNTIYF
V: TRBV23-1; D: .; size: .; J: TRBJ1-2; DNA: TGCGCCAGCGGCCGAACAGAAGCCAAAAACTATGGCTACACCTTC; CDR3: CASGRTEAKNYGYTF
V: TRBV5-6; D: TRBD1; size: .; J: TRBJ2-1; DNA: TGTGCCAGCAGCGCCATGACAGGGAACTACAATGAGCAGTTCTTC; CDR3: CASSAMTGNYNEQFF
V: TRBV5-1; D: .; size: .; J: TRBJ2-7; DNA: TGCGCCAGCAGCTTGGGGACCGACTATTATTACGAGCAGTACTTC; CDR3: CASSLGTDYYYEQYF
V: TRBV4-2; D: TRBD2; size: .; J: TRBJ2-6; DNA: TGTGCCAGCAGCCAAGATAGGGGGATAGCGGGAGGTTCTGGGGCCAACGTCCTGACTTTC; CDR3: CASSQDRGIAGGSGANVLTF
V: TRBV6-6; D: TRBD2; size: medium-sized; J: TRBJ2-3; DNA: TGTGCCAGCAGTCGACAAGCGGGAATAAGCACAGATACGCAGTATTTT; CDR3: CASSRQAGISTDTQYF
V: TRBV5-1; D: .; size: once; J: TRBJ2-3; DNA: TGCGCCAGCAGTAAAAGGGCGGGCTCAGTTAGCACAGATACGCAGTATTTT; CDR3: CASSKRAGSVSTDTQYF
V: TRBV9; D: TRBD1; size: once; J: TRBJ2-5; DNA: TGTGCCAGCAGCGCTCTACAGGGGGGCGTGGAGACCCAGTACTTC; CDR3: CASSALQGGVETQYF
V: TRBV10-2; D: .; size: .; J: TRBJ2-7; DNA: TGCGCCAGCAGTGTTTTGGGGGCATCCTACGAGCAGTACTTC; CDR3: CASSVLGASYEQYF
V: TRBV6-6; D: TRBD2; size: .; J: TRBJ2-7; DNA: TGTGCCAGCAGTTACGGATCTAGCGGGTTGTACGAGCAGTACTTC; CDR3: CASSYGSSGLYEQYF
V: TRBV28; D: TRBD2; size: .; J: TRBJ2-5; DNA: TGTGCCAGCAGTTCGCGGACTAGCGGGAGTTTGAAGACCCAGTACTTC; CDR3: CASSSRTSGSLKTQYF
V: TRBV7-2; D: TRBD1; size: .; J: TRBJ1-4; DNA: TGTGCCAGCAGCTGGGTGGGGGACAGGGCTGAAAAACTGTTTTTT; CDR3: CASSWVGDRAEKLFF
V: TRBV10-3; D: .; size: .; J: TRBJ2-2; DNA: TGTGCCATCAGTGTCAGGGGTGCGGGGACCGGGGAGCTGTTTTTT; CDR3: CAISVRGAGTGELFF
V: TRBV7-2; D: TRBD1; size: .; J: TRBJ1-1; DNA: TGTGCCAGCAGCTTTGGTGGGACAGGGCACACTGAAGCTTTCTTT; CDR3: CASSFGGTGHTEAFF
V: TRBV28; D: TRBD1; size: .; J: TRBJ1-6; DNA: TGTGCCAGCAGTTTAGGGGGGACAGAAGGTGATTCACCCCTCCACTTT; CDR3: CASSLGGTEGDSPLHF
V: TRBV27; D: TRBD1; size: .; J: TRBJ1-4; DNA: TGTGCCAGCAGTCGGGGACAGGGGGCTGGTAATGAAAAACTGTTTTTT; CDR3: CASSRGQGAGNEKLFF
V: TRBV5-1; D: .; size: .; J: TRBJ1-6; DNA: TGCGCCAGCAGCTTGGGGACAGTAAATTCACCCCTCCACTTT; CDR3: CASSLGTVNSPLHF
V: TRBV18; D: TRBD1; size: .; J: TRBJ2-6; DNA: TGTGCCAGCTCATCAAGGACAGGGTCATCTGGGGCCAACGTCCTGACTTTC; CDR3: CASSSRTGSSGANVLTF
V: TRBV6-6; D: .; size: .; J: TRBJ2-7; DNA: TGTGCCAGCAGTCCCTCTGTGTACGAGCAGTACTTC; CDR3: CASSPSVYEQYF
V: TRBV19; D: .; size: .; J: TRBJ1-5; DNA: TGTGCCAGTAGTATAATGCCGGACGAAAGGCAGCCCCAGCATTTT; CDR3: CASSIMPDERQPQHF
V: TRBV28; D: .; size: .; J: TRBJ2-7; DNA: TGTGCCAGCAGCTCAAAGGGAAAGCTAGCCGAGCAGTACTTC; CDR3: CASSSKGKLAEQYF
V: TRBV10-1; D: TRBD1; size: .; J: TRBJ1-1; DNA: TGCGCCAGCCAGACAGGGGTGAACACTGAAGCTTTCTTT; CDR3: CASQTGVNTEAFF
V: TRBV7-2; D: .; size: .; J: TRBJ2-7; DNA: TGTGCCAGCAGCTTAGGGCACTCCTTCTACGAGCAGTACTTC; CDR3: CASSLGHSFYEQYF
V: TRBV7-3; D: .; size: .; J: TRBJ2-3; DNA: TGTGCCAGCGGGGAAGGTAGCACAGATACGCAGTATTTT; CDR3: CASGEGSTDTQYF
V: TRBV18; D: .; size: medium-sized; J: TRBJ2-6; DNA: TGTGCCAGCTCACGGCCTCTAAACCCTGGGGCCAACGTCCTGACTTTC; CDR3: CASSRPLNPGANVLTF
V: TRBV4-2; D: .; size: .; J: TRBJ2-1; DNA: TGTGCCAGCAGCCAATCGAGAGGGGGAAGGGGCCACAATGAGCAGTTCTTC; CDR3: CASSQSRGGRGHNEQFF
V: TRBV7-6; D: TRBD2; size: .; J: TRBJ2-2; DNA: TGTGCCAGCAGCCGCCAGCAGACTAGCATCACCGGGGAGCTGTTTTTT; CDR3: CASSRQQTSITGELFF
V: TRBV5-1; D: TRBD2; size: .; J: TRBJ2-2; DNA: TGCGCCAGCAGCTCGCTACTAGCGGGGGATAACACCGGGGAGCTGTTTTTT; CDR3: CASSSLLAGDNTGELFF
V: TRBV4-1; D: .; size: .; J: TRBJ1-4; DNA: TGCGCCAGCAGCCAAGCCACAGGGCCGAATGAAAAACTGTTTTTT; CDR3: CASSQATGPNEKLFF
V: TRBV6-1; D: TRBD1; size: .; J: TRBJ1-3; DNA: TGTGCCAGCAGTGACCAGACAGGGACTGGAAACACCATATATTTT; CDR3: CASSDQTGTGNTIYF
V: TRBV11-2; D: .; size: .; J: TRBJ2-7; DNA: TGTGCCAGCAGTACCCCCCTTCCGGGTTACGAGCAGTACTTC; CDR3: CASSTPLPGYEQYF
V: TRBV20-1; D: .; size: .; J: TRBJ1-4; DNA: TGCAGTGCCCCAAGGGAAGGAAAACTGTTTTTT; CDR3: CSAPREGKLFF
V: TRBV20-1; D: .; size: once; J: TRBJ2-5; DNA: TGCAGTGCCCTAGGCGGGGAGACCCAGTACTTC; CDR3: CSALGGETQYF
V: TRBV5-3; D: .; size: .; J: TRBJ2-4; DNA: TGTGCCAGTACAGGGCAGGGGATTATCCTAGCCAAAAACATTCAGTACTTC; CDR3: CASTGQGIILAKNIQYF
V: TRBV28; D: TRBD2; size: .; J: TRBJ2-3; DNA: TGTGCCAGCAGTTTCGGCCGGACTAGCGGGAGTCGGTCAGATACGCAGTATTTT; CDR3: CASSFGRTSGSRSDTQYF